This TCR beta chain derives from a study of blood T cell repertoires in COVID-19. For the study at large: The origin of the acute and convalescent COVID-19 samples was the United States, Italy and Spain. Nucleic acid was either cDNA or gDNA, and it came from T cells, B-cell-depleted T cells, or PBMCs.

How the authors handled the data: Amplification with reference gene primers provided the estimates of nucleated cell counts. The table came from immunoSEQ multiplex PCR; TCRdb's copy has only in-frame clones and leaves some out. Clone size and V and J calls were adopted from that table, with D and trimming inferred from the DNA. The sample comprises around 100,000 clones, 89% of which are singletons, and roughly 2.6% rests with the top ten. This clone was detected a few times. CDR3 length: 17 amino acids. After removal of 6 bases from V and 4 bases from J, the junction contained 15 bases not matched to a gene. CDR1 is MDHEN, CDR2 SYDVKM, per germline. Followed longitudinally, the Seattle patients had been enrolled during active infection.

The sample was peripheral blood. The rearrangement links TRBV28 to TRBJ1-3; the match to TRBD1 covers 7 bases. This sequence was found in a man aged 50 or older with COVID-19, enrolled during active disease. The CDR3 reads CASRPRQGGSWGNTIYF. CDR3 nucleotide sequence: TGTGCCAGCAGACCTAGACAGGGAGGTTCGTGGGGAAACACCATATATTTT.